This entry concerns a single TCR beta chain. The antigen this receptor binds is unknown. No quality values exist for individual bases; no much larger clone is one base distant. The receptor library was made with the immunoSEQ multiplex PCR assay. TCRdb's version of the immuneACCESS table is confined to in-frame rearrangements and falls short of the full clone set. An unresolved V gene accounts for under half of the shortfall where checked; the remainder is of unknown origin. The sample table lists some 150,000 clones, 91% of them with a count of one. In total, the top ten clones hold about 7.6% of the sample. The data originate from a study of control samples from healthy donors and cancer patients (TCRdb year 2020). Counted from cysteine to phenylalanine, this CDR3 has 13 amino acids. Only CDR3 DNA remains: 39 bases, in frame from the first base. The germline ends are 13 bases apart after V is trimmed by 4 bases and J by 6 bases. From the germline V gene, CDR1 is SGHDT and CDR2 is YYEEEE.

The sample was blood. Recombination linked TRBV5-6 to TRBJ1-2, with no confidently assigned D gene. This sequence was found in a man younger than 35 in good health. CDR3 reads: CASSQTLGDGYTF. DNA sequence: TGTGCCAGCAGCCAAACCCTCGGGGATGGCTACACCTTC.